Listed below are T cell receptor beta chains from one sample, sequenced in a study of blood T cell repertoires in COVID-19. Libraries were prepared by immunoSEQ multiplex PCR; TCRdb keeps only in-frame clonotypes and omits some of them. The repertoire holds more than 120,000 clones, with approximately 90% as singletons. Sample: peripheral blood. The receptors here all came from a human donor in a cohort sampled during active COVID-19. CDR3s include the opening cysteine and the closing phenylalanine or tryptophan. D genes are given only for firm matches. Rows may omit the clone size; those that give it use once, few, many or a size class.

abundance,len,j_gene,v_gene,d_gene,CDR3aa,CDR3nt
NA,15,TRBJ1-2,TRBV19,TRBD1,CASRGDSPANYGYTF,TGTGCCAGTAGAGGGGACAGTCCAGCTAACTATGGCTACACCTTC
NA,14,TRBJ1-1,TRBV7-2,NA,CASSLAVGGTEAFF,TGTGCCAGCAGCTTAGCGGTGGGGGGCACTGAAGCTTTCTTT
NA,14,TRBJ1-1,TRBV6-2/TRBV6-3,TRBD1,CASSLAQGATEAFF,TGTGCCAGCAGTTTGGCGCAGGGGGCCACTGAAGCTTTCTTT
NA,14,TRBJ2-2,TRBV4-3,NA,CASSQDGGSGELFF,TGCGCCAGCAGCCAAGATGGGGGGAGCGGGGAGCTGTTTTTT
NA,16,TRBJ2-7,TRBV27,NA,CASSLGFDRRSYEQYF,TGTGCCAGCAGTTTAGGGTTTGACAGGCGGTCCTACGAGCAGTACTTC
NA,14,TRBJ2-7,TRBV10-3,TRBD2,CAICPSGGVYEQYF,TGTGCCATATGCCCTAGCGGGGGGGTGTACGAGCAGTACTTC
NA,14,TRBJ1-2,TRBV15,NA,CATSRETTNYGYTF,TGTGCCACCAGCAGAGAGACAACGAACTATGGCTACACCTTC
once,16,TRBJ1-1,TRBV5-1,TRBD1,CASSPWGTVTGTEAFF,TGCGCCAGCAGCCCCTGGGGGACAGTTACGGGGACTGAAGCTTTCTTT
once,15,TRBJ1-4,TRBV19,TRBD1,CASSLIRGRQEKLFF,TGTGCCAGTAGTTTGATCAGGGGGCGCCAGGAAAAACTGTTTTTT
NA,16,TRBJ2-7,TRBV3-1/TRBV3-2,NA,CASSQVPRDSIYEQYF,TGTGCCAGCAGCCAAGTACCCCGGGACTCTATCTACGAGCAGTACTTC
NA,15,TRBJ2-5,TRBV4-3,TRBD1,CASSLLTGGVETQYF,TGCGCCAGCAGCCTCCTGACAGGGGGCGTAGAGACCCAGTACTTC
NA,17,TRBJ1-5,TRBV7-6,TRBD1,CASSPEATGVRDQPQHF,TGTGCCAGCAGCCCGGAGGCGACAGGGGTAAGAGATCAGCCCCAGCATTTT
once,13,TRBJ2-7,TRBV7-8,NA,CASSSRGNYEQYF,TGTGCCAGCAGCTCCCGGGGAAACTACGAGCAGTACTTC
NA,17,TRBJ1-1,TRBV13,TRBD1,CASSLERGTGGNTEAFF,TGTGCCAGCAGCCTAGAGAGGGGGACAGGGGGAAACACTGAAGCTTTCTTT
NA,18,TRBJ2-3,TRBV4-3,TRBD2,CASSQTMASGGSTDTQYF,TGCGCCAGCAGCCAAACTATGGCTAGCGGGGGTTCCACAGATACGCAGTATTTT
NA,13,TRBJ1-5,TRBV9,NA,CASSGDTNQPQHF,TGTGCCAGCAGCGGGGACACAAATCAGCCCCAGCATTTT
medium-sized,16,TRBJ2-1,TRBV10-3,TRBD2,CAISESVKRGGHEQFF,TGTGCCATCAGTGAGTCGGTAAAGCGGGGGGGCCATGAGCAGTTCTTC
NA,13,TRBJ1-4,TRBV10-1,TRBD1,CASSAGGGEKLFF,TGCGCCAGCAGTGCAGGGGGCGGGGAAAAACTGTTTTTT
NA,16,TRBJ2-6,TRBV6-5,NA,CASSYSGLSGANVLTF,TGTGCCAGCAGTTACTCGGGCCTCTCTGGGGCCAACGTCCTGACTTTC
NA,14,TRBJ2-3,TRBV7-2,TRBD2,CASSLGLASDTQYF,TGTGCCAGCAGCCTCGGACTAGCGTCAGATACGCAGTATTTT
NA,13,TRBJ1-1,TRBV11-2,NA,CASSSGPGTEAFF,TGTGCCAGCAGCTCAGGCCCGGGGACTGAAGCTTTCTTT
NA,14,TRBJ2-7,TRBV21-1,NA,CASSKVGGFCEQYF,TGTGCCAGCAGCAAAGTTGGAGGGTTCTGCGAGCAGTACTTC
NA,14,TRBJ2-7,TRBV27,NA,CASSPRGGGIEQYF,TGTGCCAGCAGTCCACGGGGAGGAGGGATCGAGCAGTACTTC
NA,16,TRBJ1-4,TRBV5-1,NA,CASSFTQFATNEKLFF,TGCGCCAGCAGCTTCACCCAGTTCGCAACTAATGAAAAACTGTTTTTT
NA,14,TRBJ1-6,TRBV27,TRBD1,CASSLVGQGSPLHF,TGTGCCAGCAGTTTGGTGGGACAGGGCTCACCCCTCCACTTT
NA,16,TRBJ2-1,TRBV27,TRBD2,CASSFIERGGPNEQFF,TGTGCCAGCAGTTTTATCGAGCGGGGGGGCCCGAATGAGCAGTTCTTC
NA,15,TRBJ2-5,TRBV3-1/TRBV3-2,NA,CASDYRGGAEETQYF,TGTGCCAGCGATTATAGGGGGGGGGCCGAAGAGACCCAGTACTTC
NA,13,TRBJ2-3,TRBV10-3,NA,CAISPPRRDTQYF,TGTGCCATCAGTCCCCCGAGGAGAGATACGCAGTATTTT
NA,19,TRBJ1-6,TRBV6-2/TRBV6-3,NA,CASSYGFGALSSYNSPLHF,TGTGCCAGCAGTTACGGTTTTGGGGCCTTGAGCTCCTATAATTCACCCCTCCACTTT
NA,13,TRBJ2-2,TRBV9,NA,CASSVDRDRELFF,TGTGCCAGCAGCGTAGACCGAGATCGGGAGCTGTTTTTT
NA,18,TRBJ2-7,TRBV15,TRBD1,CATSRAGYRGLSSYEQYF,TGTGCCACCAGCAGAGCAGGGTACAGGGGGCTTTCTTCCTACGAGCAGTACTTC
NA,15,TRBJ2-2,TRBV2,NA,CASRLEEVATGELFF,TGTGCCAGCAGACTAGAAGAAGTGGCCACCGGGGAGCTGTTTTTT
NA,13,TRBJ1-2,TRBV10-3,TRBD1,CAIGGQGARGYTF,TGTGCCATCGGCGGACAGGGGGCGCGGGGCTACACCTTC
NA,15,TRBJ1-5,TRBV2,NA,CASTEGGRANQPQHF,TGTGCCAGCACCGAAGGTGGCAGGGCGAATCAGCCCCAGCATTTT
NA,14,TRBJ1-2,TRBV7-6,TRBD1,CASSSGQGYYGYTF,TGTGCCAGCAGCTCAGGACAGGGTTACTATGGCTACACCTTC
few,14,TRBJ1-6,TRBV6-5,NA,CASSTPVRSSPLHF,TGTGCCAGCAGCACCCCGGTACGGAGTTCACCCCTCCACTTT
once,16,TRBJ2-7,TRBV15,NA,CATSSINRVSSYEQYF,TGTGCCACCAGCAGTATAAACAGGGTGAGCTCCTACGAGCAGTACTTC
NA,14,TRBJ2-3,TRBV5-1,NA,CASSHGQGTDTQYF,TGCGCCAGCAGCCACGGACAAGGCACAGATACGCAGTATTTT
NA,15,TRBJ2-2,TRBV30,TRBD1,CASHYGTGGTGELFF,TGTGCCTCCCACTATGGGACAGGCGGTACCGGGGAGCTGTTTTTT
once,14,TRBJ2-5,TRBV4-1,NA,CASSQEAGRKTQYF,TGCGCCAGCAGCCAAGAGGCGGGAAGAAAGACCCAGTACTTC
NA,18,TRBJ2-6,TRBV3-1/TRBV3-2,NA,CASSRAQGDRSGANVLTF,TGTGCCAGCAGCCGCGCTCAGGGCGATCGGTCTGGGGCCAACGTCCTGACTTTC
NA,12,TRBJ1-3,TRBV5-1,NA,CASSLAGNTIYF,TGCGCCAGCAGCTTGGCCGGGAACACCATATATTTT
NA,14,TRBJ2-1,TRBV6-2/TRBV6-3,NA,CASSFSTDYNEQFF,TGTGCCAGCAGTTTCTCGACTGACTACAATGAGCAGTTCTTC
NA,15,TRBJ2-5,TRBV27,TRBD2,CASSPSGGTPRTQYF,TGTGCCAGCAGCCCCAGCGGGGGGACCCCCAGGACCCAGTACTTC
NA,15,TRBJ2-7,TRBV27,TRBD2,CASRPLAGSSYEQYF,TGTGCCAGCAGGCCGCTAGCGGGGAGCTCCTACGAGCAGTACTTC
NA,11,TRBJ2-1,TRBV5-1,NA,CASSFSDEQFF,TGCGCCAGCAGCTTTAGCGATGAGCAGTTCTTC
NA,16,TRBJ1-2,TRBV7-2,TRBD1,CASSPNVGQGAPGYTF,TGTGCCAGCAGCCCCAATGTGGGACAGGGGGCGCCCGGCTACACCTTC
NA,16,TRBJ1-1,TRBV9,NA,CASSVGDGRDRTEAFF,TGTGCCAGCAGCGTAGGAGATGGCAGGGATCGCACTGAAGCTTTCTTT
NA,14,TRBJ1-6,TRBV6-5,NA,CASRGQIFNSPLHF,TGTGCCAGCAGAGGACAGATCTTTAATTCACCCCTCCACTTT
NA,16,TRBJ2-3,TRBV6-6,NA,CASSSHRVVGTDTQYF,TGTGCCAGCAGTTCTCACAGGGTGGTGGGCACAGATACGCAGTATTTT
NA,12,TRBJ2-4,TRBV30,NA,CAWSATGNIQYF,TGTGCCTGGAGTGCTACAGGAAACATTCAGTACTTC
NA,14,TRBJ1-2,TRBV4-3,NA,CASSQEEGVTGYTF,TGCGCCAGCAGCCAAGAAGAAGGAGTGACTGGCTACACCTTC
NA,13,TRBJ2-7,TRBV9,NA,CASSGTTGYEQYF,TGTGCCAGCAGCGGAACCACAGGATACGAGCAGTACTTC